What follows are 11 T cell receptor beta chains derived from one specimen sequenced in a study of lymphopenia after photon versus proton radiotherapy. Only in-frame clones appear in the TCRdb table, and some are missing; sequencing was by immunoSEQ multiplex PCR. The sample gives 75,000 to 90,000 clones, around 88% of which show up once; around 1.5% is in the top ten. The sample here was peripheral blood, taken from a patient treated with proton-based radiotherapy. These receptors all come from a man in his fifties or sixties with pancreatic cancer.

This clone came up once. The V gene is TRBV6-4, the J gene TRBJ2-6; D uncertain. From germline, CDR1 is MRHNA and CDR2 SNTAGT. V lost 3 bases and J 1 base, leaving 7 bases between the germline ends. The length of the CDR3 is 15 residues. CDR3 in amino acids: CASSDSSSGANVLTF. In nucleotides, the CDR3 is TGTGCCAGCAGTGATTCCAGTTCTGGGGCCAACGTCCTGACTTTC.

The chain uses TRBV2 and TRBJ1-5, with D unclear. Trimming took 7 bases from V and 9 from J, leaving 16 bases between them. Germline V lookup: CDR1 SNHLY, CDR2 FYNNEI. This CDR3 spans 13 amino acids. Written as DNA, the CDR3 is TGTGCCAGCAAGGGCGGATCGGCAGGGCCCCAGCATTTT. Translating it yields CASKGGSAGPQHF. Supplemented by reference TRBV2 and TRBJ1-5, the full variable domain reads EPEVTQTPSHQVTQMGQEVILRCVPISNHLYFYWYRQILGQKVEFLVSFYNNEISEKSEIFDDQFSVERPDGSNFTLKIRSTKLEDSAMYFCASKGGSAGPQHFGDGTRLSIL.

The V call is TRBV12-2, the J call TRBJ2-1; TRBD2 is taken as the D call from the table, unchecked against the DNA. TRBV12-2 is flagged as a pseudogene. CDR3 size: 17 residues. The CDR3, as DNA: TGTGCAAGTCGCTTACGGGCTAGCGGGAGGCGGTACAATGAGCAGTTCTTC. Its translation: CASRLRASGRRYNEQFF.

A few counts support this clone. The chain's CDR3 is CASSEDTGIVYGYTF. CDR3 DNA: TGTGCCAGCAGTGAAGACACGGGAATCGTCTATGGCTACACCTTC. The chain combines TRBV2 with TRBJ1-2; unclear D gene. Per germline, CDR1 SNHLY and CDR2 FYNNEI. The CDR3 length is 15 residues. The V end was cut by 1 base, the J end by 4 bases, with 13 bases between.

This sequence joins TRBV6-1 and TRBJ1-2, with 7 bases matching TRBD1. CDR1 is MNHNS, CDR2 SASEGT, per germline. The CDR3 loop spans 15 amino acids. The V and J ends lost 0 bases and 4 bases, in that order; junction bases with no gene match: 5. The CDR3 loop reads CASSEAAGGGYGYTF. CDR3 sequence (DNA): TGTGCCAGCAGTGAAGCGGCAGGGGGAGGCTATGGCTACACCTTC.

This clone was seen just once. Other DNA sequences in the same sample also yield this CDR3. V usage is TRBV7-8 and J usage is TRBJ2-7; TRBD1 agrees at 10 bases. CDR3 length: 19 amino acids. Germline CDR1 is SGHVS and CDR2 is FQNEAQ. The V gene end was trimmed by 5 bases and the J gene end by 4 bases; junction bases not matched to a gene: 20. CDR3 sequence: CASSGGLRDRGRPSYEQYF. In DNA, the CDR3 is TGTGCCAGCAGCGGTGGACTCCGGGACAGGGGACGTCCCTCATACGAGCAGTACTTC.

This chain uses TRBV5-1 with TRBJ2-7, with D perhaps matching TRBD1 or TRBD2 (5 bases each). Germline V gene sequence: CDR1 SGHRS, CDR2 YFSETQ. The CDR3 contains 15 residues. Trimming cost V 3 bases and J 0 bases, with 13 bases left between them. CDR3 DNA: TGCGCCAGCAGCTACTTACGGGACGTCTCCTACGAGCAGTACTTC. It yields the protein CASSYLRDVSYEQYF.

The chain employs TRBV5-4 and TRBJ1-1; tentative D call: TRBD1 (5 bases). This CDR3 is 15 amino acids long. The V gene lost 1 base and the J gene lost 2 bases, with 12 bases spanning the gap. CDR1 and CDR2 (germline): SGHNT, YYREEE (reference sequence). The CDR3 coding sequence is TGTGCCAGCAGCTTGCCCGGCAGGGTAAACACTGAAGCTTTCTTT. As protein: CASSLPGRVNTEAFF.

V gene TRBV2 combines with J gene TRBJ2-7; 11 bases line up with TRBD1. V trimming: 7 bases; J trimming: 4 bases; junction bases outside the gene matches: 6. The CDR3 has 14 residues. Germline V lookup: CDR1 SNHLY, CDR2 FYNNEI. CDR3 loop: CASTSRDRGYEQYF. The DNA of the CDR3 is TGTGCCAGCACTAGCCGGGACAGGGGGTACGAGCAGTACTTC. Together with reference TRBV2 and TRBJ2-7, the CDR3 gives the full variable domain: EPEVTQTPSHQVTQMGQEVILRCVPISNHLYFYWYRQILGQKVEFLVSFYNNEISEKSEIFDDQFSVERPDGSNFTLKIRSTKLEDSAMYFCASTSRDRGYEQYFGPGTRLTVT.

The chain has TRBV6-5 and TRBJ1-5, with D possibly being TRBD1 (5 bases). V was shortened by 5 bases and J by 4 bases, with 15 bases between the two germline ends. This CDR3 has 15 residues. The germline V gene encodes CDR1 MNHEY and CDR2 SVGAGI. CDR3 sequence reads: CASSASGMTNQPQHF. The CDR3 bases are TGTGCCAGCAGTGCTTCAGGGATGACTAATCAGCCCCAGCATTTT.

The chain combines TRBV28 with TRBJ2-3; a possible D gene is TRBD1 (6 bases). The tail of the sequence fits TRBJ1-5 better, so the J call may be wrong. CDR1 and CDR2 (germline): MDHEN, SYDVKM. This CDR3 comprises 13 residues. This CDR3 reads CATGVRSTDTQHF. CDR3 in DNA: TGTGCCACAGGGGTTAGGAGCACAGATACGCAGCATTTT.